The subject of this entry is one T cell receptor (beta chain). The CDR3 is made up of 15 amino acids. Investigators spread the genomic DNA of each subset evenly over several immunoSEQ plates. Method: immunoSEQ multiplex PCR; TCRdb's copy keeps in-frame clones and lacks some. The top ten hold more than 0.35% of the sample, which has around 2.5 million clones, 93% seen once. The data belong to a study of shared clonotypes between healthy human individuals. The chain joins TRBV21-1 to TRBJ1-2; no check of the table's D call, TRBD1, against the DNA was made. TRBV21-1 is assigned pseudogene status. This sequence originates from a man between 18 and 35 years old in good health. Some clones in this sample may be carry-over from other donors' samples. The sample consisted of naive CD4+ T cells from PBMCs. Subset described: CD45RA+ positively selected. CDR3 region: CASSKEQDINYGYTF. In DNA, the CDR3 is TGTGCCAGCAGCAAAGAGCAGGACATAAACTATGGCTACACCTTC.